This TCR beta chain is from a study of type 1 regulatory T cells. Study-wide context: This in vitro CD4 product, T-allo10, is enriched for Tr1 cells and alloantigen-specific.

This clonotype was counted many times. The antigen remains unidentified. This CDR3 has 15 residues. After removal of 5 bases from V and 7 bases from J, the junction contained 10 bases not matched to a gene. Germline values: CDR1 MNHEY, CDR2 SMNVEV (reference sequence). From the reads, TCRdb called clonotypes with MiXCR, one entry per CDR3 protein. The repertoire includes about 68,000 distinct CDR3 sequences, 63% of them detected once, and around 7.6% sits in the top ten. Graft donor-derived T-allo10 cells were described as host-alloantigen-specific, anergic, and alloantigen-specifically suppressive. The chain is built from TRBV27 and TRBJ2-1; 8 bases fit TRBD1. Sequenced: cultured T cells, either the whole culture or a sorted T cell fraction (not recorded which). Subset noted: Tr1-enriched cell product generated in vitro against host alloantigens. This TCR came from a human donor in good health. CDR3 protein: CASSTRTGFGNEQFF. The DNA for the CDR3 is TGTGCCAGCAGTACCCGGACAGGGTTTGGGAATGAGCAGTTCTTC.